These 32 T cell receptor beta chains share one sample of origin, sequenced in a study of cytomegalovirus exposure and HLA in healthy donors. 60 Vbeta and 13 Jbeta primers were used in PCR. The data were produced by immunoSEQ multiplex PCR, yet TCRdb's version contains in-frame clones alone and is incomplete. Altogether over 80,000 clones are present, approximately 83% being singletons, with the ten largest covering around 3.8%. The material sequenced was PBMCs. Receptors originate from a man in his forties or fifties in good health and CMV-seronegative.

The rearrangement uses TRBV5-1 and TRBJ2-5, with 14 bases that match TRBD2. The CDR3 extends over 16 amino acids. The germline V gene encodes CDR1 SGHRS and CDR2 YFSETQ. J was trimmed by 5 bases and V by 5 bases; bases with no gene match: 8. The CDR3 spells CASRPGTSGSHETQYF. The CDR3 nucleotides read TGCGCCAGCAGGCCTGGGACTAGCGGGAGTCACGAGACCCAGTACTTC.

The chain links TRBV21-1 to TRBJ2-7; the table's D call, TRBD2, has no DNA check behind it. TRBV21-1 is termed a pseudogene. This CDR3 comprises 13 residues. The CDR3: CASSKVPYYEQYF. In nucleotides, the CDR3 is TGTGCCAGCAGCAAAGTTCCTTATTACGAGCAGTACTTC.

This clone occurred once. The gene calls are TRBV7-9 and TRBJ2-3; unclear D gene. The CDR3 spans 16 residues. Germline CDR1 SEHNR, CDR2 FQNEAQ (reference sequence). The ends were cut back, 5 bases at V and 5 bases at J, with 20 bases in the middle. CDR3 amino acids: CASSPRRSNSLDTQYF. The CDR3, as DNA: TGTGCCAGCAGCCCACGCAGGTCCAACTCCTTAGATACGCAGTATTTT.

This clone appeared a few times. The rearrangement links TRBV13 to TRBJ2-7; D might be TRBD2 (6 bases). This CDR3 is 12 amino acids long. Trimming stripped 4 bases from V and 3 bases from J, with 7 bases between. Per the germline V gene, CDR1 is PRHDT and CDR2 is FYEKMQ (reference sequence). CDR3 DNA sequence: TGTGCCAGCAGCTGGAGGGGCTACGAGCAGTACTTC. Its translation: CASSWRGYEQYF.

This clone was found a few times. The J gene is TRBJ1-5, the V gene TRBV5-5; 9 nucleotides agree with TRBD1. The CDR3 length is 15 residues. V lost 4 bases and J lost 6; bases outside the gene matches: 8. Germline CDR1 is SGHKS and CDR2 is YYEKEE (reference sequence). The CDR3: CASSQGQGTGQPQHF. CDR3 nucleotides: TGTGCCAGCAGCCAGGGACAGGGAACGGGTCAGCCCCAGCATTTT.

The chain links TRBV11-1 to TRBJ2-7, with a weak D call TRBD1 (5 bases). Trimming stripped 6 bases from V and 3 bases from J, with 12 bases between. Germline V CDR1 and CDR2: SGHAT, FQDESV (reference sequence). The CDR3 loop spans 13 amino acids. The CDR3, as DNA: TGTGCCAGCAGTAGGGGCGGCTACTACGAGCAGTACTTC. Translated, it gives CASSRGGYYEQYF.

This clone showed up just once. The chain has TRBV2 and TRBJ1-1, with no clear D. There are 13 residues in the CDR3. From germline, CDR1 is SNHLY and CDR2 FYNNEI. The germline V and J ends were trimmed by 3 bases and 4 bases, with 9 bases remaining between them. The CDR3: CASSDPRGTEAFF. CDR3 DNA: TGTGCCAGCAGTGACCCTAGAGGCACTGAAGCTTTCTTT.

The chain employs TRBV27 and TRBJ2-7; 12 nucleotides align to TRBD2. The CDR3 runs 17 residues. With 6 bases clipped from V and 5 bases from J, the junction kept 14 bases outside the gene matches. The germline V gene encodes CDR1 MNHEY and CDR2 SMNVEV (reference sequence). The CDR3 DNA is TGTGCCAGCAGCACGCGACCCCTAGCGGGAGGGCCACACGAGCAGTACTTC. Encoded protein: CASSTRPLAGGPHEQYF.

The J gene is TRBJ2-5, the V gene TRBV5-1; 10 bases fit TRBD1. J lost 5 bases, V lost 4 bases, and 8 bases had no gene match. Germline V CDR1 and CDR2: SGHRS, YFSETQ. CDR3 length equals 15 residues. CDR3 DNA sequence: TGCGCCAGCAGCCCAAGGGACAGGGGAGGGGAGACCCAGTACTTC. As protein: CASSPRDRGGETQYF. The full variable domain, with the rest looked up from reference TRBV5-1 and TRBJ2-5, is KAGVTQTPRYLIKTRGQQVTLSCSPISGHRSVSWYQQTPGQGLQFLFEYFSETQRNKGNFPGRFSGRQFSNSRSEMNVSTLELGDSALYLCASSPRDRGGETQYFGPGTRLLVL.

There are a few counts of this clone. The chain links TRBV5-8 to TRBJ1-1, with unresolved D. Trimming stripped 2 bases from V and 1 base from J, with 6 bases between. The CDR3 is 13 amino acids. Germline CDR1 SGHTS, CDR2 YDEGEE. The DNA for the CDR3 is TGTGCCAGCAGCTTCGGGAAGAACACTGAAGCTTTCTTT. Translation: CASSFGKNTEAFF. Full variable domain (rest looked up from reference TRBV5-8 and TRBJ1-1): EAGVTQSPTHLIKTRGQQATLRCSPISGHTSVYWYQQALGLGLQFLLWYDEGEERNRGNFPPRFSGRQFPNYSSELNVNALELEDSALYLCASSFGKNTEAFFGQGTRLTVV.

The V and J genes are TRBV10-2 and TRBJ1-2; 9 bases align to TRBD1. The CDR3 contains 14 residues. J lost 8 bases, V lost 2 bases, and 6 bases had no gene match. CDR1 and CDR2 (germline): WSHSY, SAAADI. In DNA, the CDR3 is TGCGCCAGCAGTGAGCGGTCACAGGGGGCGGGCTACACCTTC. As protein: CASSERSQGAGYTF.

The J gene is TRBJ2-7, the V gene TRBV2; a possible D gene is TRBD1 (5 bases). Deletions cut 2 bases from V and 11 bases from J, with 16 bases between. CDR3 length: 13 residues. CDR1 and CDR2 from the germline V gene are SNHLY and FYNNEI. The CDR3: CASSELEGVGEYF. CDR3 nucleotides: TGTGCCAGCAGTGAATTGGAAGGGGTAGGAGAGTACTTC.

This chain links TRBV11-2 with TRBJ2-7, with D unresolved. Germline CDR1 reads SGHAT; CDR2 reads FQNNGV. Trimming took off 0 bases at V and 7 bases at J, with 13 bases between the two ends. The CDR3 is made up of 14 amino acids. CDR3 protein: CASSLDHSLWEQYF. CDR3 DNA: TGTGCCAGCAGCTTAGACCACTCTCTGTGGGAGCAGTACTTC.

V and J are TRBV5-4 and TRBJ2-7, with 7 bases aligning to TRBD2. The germline V gene has CDR1 SGHNT and CDR2 YYREEE (reference sequence). Trimming removed 0 bases from V and 3 bases from J; junction bases left unmatched: 3. The length of the CDR3 is 14 residues. CDR3 loop: CASSLDAGVYEQYF. The CDR3 DNA reads TGTGCCAGCAGCTTGGACGCGGGAGTCTACGAGCAGTACTTC. The complete variable domain, with remaining parts taken from reference TRBV5-4 and TRBJ2-7, reads ETGVTQSPTHLIKTRGQQVTLRCSSQSGHNTVSWYQQALGQGPQFIFQYYREEENGRGNFPPRFSGLQFPNYSSELNVNALELDDSALYLCASSLDAGVYEQYFGPGTRLTVT.

This sequence joins TRBV9 and TRBJ1-2, with 10 bases fitting TRBD1. The germline V gene encodes CDR1 SGDLS and CDR2 YYNGEE. Trimming removed 4 bases from V and 5 bases from J; junction bases left unmatched: 14. The CDR3 spans 17 residues. The CDR3 reads CASSPQTTGTGVYGYTF. The DNA for the CDR3 is TGTGCCAGCAGCCCGCAAACTACCGGGACAGGGGTTTATGGCTACACCTTC.

J is TRBJ2-6 and V is TRBV7-3, with D possibly being TRBD2 (6 bases). Germline-derived CDR1 and CDR2 are SGHTA and FQGTGA. This CDR3 region has 17 residues. Trimming left V 1 base short and J 0 bases short, with 10 bases between. CDR3 amino acids: CASSLNGLNSGANVLTF. The CDR3 nucleotides read TGTGCCAGCAGCTTAAACGGACTAAACTCTGGGGCCAACGTCCTGACTTTC.

The chain employs TRBV7-9 and TRBJ2-2; 7 nucleotides match TRBD2. J lost 1 base, V lost 2 bases, and 4 bases had no gene match. Germline assignment: CDR1 SEHNR and CDR2 FQNEAQ (reference sequence). The CDR3 has 16 amino acids. Here the CDR3 reads CASSLRSSGNTGELFF. CDR3 DNA: TGTGCCAGCAGCTTAAGGTCTAGCGGGAACACCGGGGAGCTGTTTTTT.

This clone was counted ten times or more. This chain joins TRBV29-1 and TRBJ2-7; 7 nucleotides line up with TRBD2. The CDR3 consists of 15 residues. Germline trimming cut 3 bases from V and 4 bases from J; bases unmatched to any gene: 12. Germline CDR1 and CDR2: SQVTM and ANQGSEA. CDR3 residues: CSVDGGDFGGYEQYF. The CDR3, as DNA: TGCAGCGTTGATGGGGGGGATTTCGGGGGATACGAGCAGTACTTC.

This chain connects TRBV7-6 to TRBJ2-3; 8 nucleotides line up with TRBD1. J was trimmed by 4 bases and V by 1 base; bases with no gene match: 1. The CDR3 loop spans 14 amino acids. Germline values: CDR1 SGHVS, CDR2 FNYEAQ. The DNA of the CDR3 is TGTGCCAGCAGCTTAGAACAGGGGGCAGATACGCAGTATTTT. Translation: CASSLEQGADTQYF. Full variable domain (rest looked up from reference TRBV7-6 and TRBJ2-3): GAGVSQSPRYKVTKRGQDVALRCDPISGHVSLYWYRQALGQGPEFLTYFNYEAQQDKSGLPNDRFSAERPEGSISTLTIQRTEQRDSAMYRCASSLEQGADTQYFGPGTRLTVL.

CDR3 nucleotides: TGTGCCAGCACCCTAAACGGGGGTTCCGAGCAGTACTTC. Translation: CASTLNGGSEQYF. The rearrangement links TRBV27 to TRBJ2-7, with D maybe TRBD2 (6 bases). The V end was cut by 7 bases, the J end by 6 bases, with 16 bases between. Germline V gives CDR1 MNHEY, CDR2 SMNVEV (reference sequence). There are 13 residues in the CDR3.

J is TRBJ1-3 and V is TRBV19, with D possibly matching TRBD1 (5 bases). The CDR3 extends over 15 amino acids. CDR1 and CDR2 from the germline V gene are LNHDA and SQIVND (reference sequence). Deletions cut 7 bases from V and 0 bases from J, with 13 bases between. CDR3 residues: CASTPTGLSGNTIYF. Written as DNA, the CDR3 is TGTGCCAGTACCCCCACGGGACTCTCTGGAAACACCATATATTTT.

The chain recombines TRBV9 with TRBJ2-1, with D possibly being TRBD1 (8 bases). Trimming left V 1 base short and J 6 bases short, with 17 bases between. CDR3 length: 16 residues. Germline CDR1 reads SGDLS; CDR2 reads YYNGEE. The CDR3 sequence: CASSVNKDREGNEQFF. The CDR3 nucleotides are TGTGCCAGCAGCGTAAATAAGGACAGGGAGGGCAATGAGCAGTTCTTC.

The rearrangement uses TRBV10-3 and TRBJ1-4, with TRBD1 matching over 10 bases. Unmatched junction bases numbered 6, after V lost 6 bases and J lost 5 bases. The CDR3 extends over 15 amino acids. Per the germline V gene, CDR1 is ENHRY and CDR2 is SYGVKD. The CDR3 protein is CAIRAGTGANEKLFF. The CDR3 DNA follows: TGTGCCATCAGGGCGGGGACAGGGGCAAATGAAAAACTGTTTTTT.

This chain uses TRBV5-1 with TRBJ1-3; TRBD1 aligns across 7 bases. The CDR3 is 14 residues long. V lost 4 bases to trimming and J lost 0 bases; unmatched junction nucleotides: 1. From germline, CDR1 is SGHRS and CDR2 YFSETQ. CDR3 region: CASSGTDSGNTIYF. For the CDR3, the DNA is TGCGCCAGCAGCGGGACAGACTCTGGAAACACCATATATTTT.

In its sample, this clone was seen a few times. The CDR3 region has the DNA TGTGCCAGCAGTGTTGGCAGGTTTTACGAGCAGTACTTC. As protein: CASSVGRFYEQYF. The chain is built from TRBV6-1 and TRBJ2-7; D unresolved. CDR1 is MNHNS and CDR2 is SASEGT in the germline V gene. Trimming removed 4 bases from V and 4 bases from J, with 11 bases in between. CDR3 length equals 13 residues.

This clone was detected once. The J gene is TRBJ2-7, the V gene TRBV7-9; 13 nucleotides agree with TRBD2. Per the germline V gene, CDR1 is SEHNR and CDR2 is FQNEAQ (reference sequence). CDR3 length: 14 residues. Trimming took 6 bases from V and 7 from J; bases not matched to a gene: 6. The CDR3, as DNA: TGTGCCAGCAGACGGACTAGCGGGAGTGAAGAGCAGTACTTC. This codes for CASRRTSGSEEQYF.

The chain uses TRBV2 and TRBJ1-5; TRBD1 matches at 9 bases. J lost 9 bases, V lost 4 bases, and 10 bases had no gene match. Germline lookup yields CDR1 SNHLY and CDR2 FYNNEI. This CDR3 is 15 amino acids long. The CDR3 is CASSATGTGYLPQHF. The CDR3 coding sequence is TGTGCCAGCAGTGCCACCGGGACAGGGTATTTGCCCCAGCATTTT.

The J gene is TRBJ2-7, the V gene TRBV6-6, with TRBD1 matching over 7 bases. J was trimmed by 6 bases and V by 6 bases; bases with no gene match: 5. Germline V gives CDR1 MNHNY, CDR2 SVGAGI (reference sequence). The CDR3 extends over 12 amino acids. DNA for the CDR3: TGTGCCAGCAGCCCAACAGGGGCCGAGCAGTACTTC. Translated: CASSPTGAEQYF.

In this sample, this clone turned up a few times. V usage is TRBV5-1 and J usage is TRBJ2-7, with 7 bases matching TRBD1. This CDR3 is built from 16 residues. Unmatched junction bases numbered 6, after V lost 0 bases and J lost 0 bases. Germline CDR1 and CDR2: SGHRS and YFSETQ. The CDR3 DNA reads as TGCGCCAGCAGCTTGGAAGGGGGCTTTAGCTCCTACGAGCAGTACTTC. It specifies CASSLEGGFSSYEQYF.

The V call is TRBV11-3, the J call TRBJ2-3; D is possibly TRBD2 (5 bases). There are 14 residues in the CDR3. Germline-derived CDR1 and CDR2 are SGHNT and YENEEA. V lost 0 bases, J lost 4 bases, and 8 bases lay in between. The CDR3 nucleotides are TGTGCCAGCAGCTTAGATCACGGGGCAGATACGCAGTATTTT. As protein: CASSLDHGADTQYF.

The chain employs TRBV7-2 and TRBJ1-4; TRBD1 is a possible D gene (5 bases). Per germline, CDR1 SGHTA and CDR2 FQGNSA. The CDR3 consists of 16 residues. V was pared by 1 base and J by 7 bases, with 16 bases between. CDR3 sequence: CASSLGGGSFREKLFF. The DNA for the CDR3 is TGTGCCAGCAGCTTAGGGGGGGGGTCCTTCCGTGAAAAACTGTTTTTT.

The V and J genes are TRBV29-1 and TRBJ1-5; D is perhaps TRBD1 (5 bases). Trimming took off 5 bases at V and 2 bases at J, with 16 bases between the two ends. CDR3 length equals 15 residues. The germline V gene has CDR1 SQVTM and CDR2 ANQGSEA. CDR3 bases: TGCAGCGTTCGGGGGGACCTAGGGGGCAATCAGCCCCAGCATTTT. It encodes CSVRGDLGGNQPQHF. The variable domain in full, with the rest retrieved from reference TRBV29-1 and TRBJ1-5, is SAVISQKPSRDICQRGTSLTIQCQVDSQVTMMFWYRQQPGQSLTLIATANQGSEATYESGFVIDKFPISRPNLTFSTLTVSNMSPEDSSIYLCSVRGDLGGNQPQHFGDGTRLSIL.